The 8 T cell receptor beta chains in this list originate from one sample, sequenced in a study of T cell responses to AZD1222 COVID-19 vaccine. Sequenced by immunoSEQ multiplex PCR; TCRdb stores in-frame clones only, minus some. The sample carries around 99,000 clones, 80% to 95% recorded once. The material was peripheral blood, obtained 28 days after the second AZD1222 dose. These receptors came from an adult who received the AZD1222 COVID-19 vaccine.

This clone was recorded once. The chain is built from TRBV28 and TRBJ2-2, with 8 positions matching TRBD1. The CDR3 is 13 residues long. CDR1 is MDHEN, CDR2 SYDVKM, per germline. Trimming cost V 9 bases and J 8 bases; bases outside gene matches: 8. Written as DNA, the CDR3 is TGTGCCAGTGAGGACAGGGCTGCGGGGGAGCTGTTTTTT. Its protein is CASEDRAAGELFF. The whole variable domain, remainder taken from reference TRBV28 and TRBJ2-2, is DVKVTQSSRYLVKRTGEKVFLECVQDMDHENMFWYRQDPGLGLRLIYFSYDVKMKEKGDIPEGYSVSREKKERFSLILESASTNQTSMYLCASEDRAAGELFFGEGSRLTVL.

The V gene is TRBV2, the J gene TRBJ1-2; unclear D gene. The germline V gene has CDR1 SNHLY and CDR2 FYNNEI. V was clipped by 0 bases and J by 8 bases, with 10 bases between them. This CDR3 has 13 residues. CDR3 sequence reads: CASSEARERGYTF. Here the CDR3 DNA reads TGTGCCAGCAGTGAAGCGCGGGAAAGGGGCTACACCTTC.

The chain has TRBV5-4 and TRBJ2-5; 12 positions match TRBD2. This CDR3 spans 16 amino acids. CDR1 is SGHNT and CDR2 is YYREEE in the germline V gene (reference sequence). Trimming cost V 2 bases and J 5 bases; bases outside gene matches: 7. The CDR3 bases are TGTGCCAGCAGCTTCCCTAGCGGGAGGGCCGTGGAGACCCAGTACTTC. Amino acid sequence: CASSFPSGRAVETQYF.

The rearrangement joins TRBV27 to TRBJ1-1; D remains unclear. The ends were cut back, 0 bases at V and 2 bases at J, with 7 bases in the middle. Germline loops: CDR1 MNHEY, CDR2 SMNVEV (reference sequence). CDR3 size: 14 residues. CDR3 coding DNA: TGTGCCAGCAGTTTATCGGGCAGCAACACTGAAGCTTTCTTT. Amino acids: CASSLSGSNTEAFF.

This chain connects TRBV24-1 to TRBJ2-7; D is undetermined. V dropped 4 bases and J dropped 6 bases, with 12 bases sitting between them. Germline lookup yields CDR1 KGHDR and CDR2 SFDVKD. The CDR3 is made up of 13 amino acids. In nucleotides, the CDR3 is TGTGCCACCAGTGACCCCCCGGTGGGCGAGCAGTACTTC. Its protein is CATSDPPVGEQYF.

V and J are TRBV28 and TRBJ1-1; D ambiguous. The CDR3 covers 14 residues. CDR1 is MDHEN, CDR2 SYDVKM, per germline. Trimming took off 2 bases at V and 3 bases at J, with 10 bases between the two ends. CDR3: CASSLTRKDTEAFF. The CDR3, as DNA: TGTGCCAGCAGTTTAACGAGGAAGGACACTGAAGCTTTCTTT.

The rearrangement joins TRBV11-2 to TRBJ2-7; D unclear. The CDR3 has 12 amino acids. Germline CDR1 reads SGHAT; CDR2 reads FQNNGV. V was cut by 3 bases and J by 1 base, with 4 bases left in between. This CDR3 reads CASSFGSYEQYF. As DNA, the CDR3 is TGTGCCAGCAGCTTCGGGTCCTACGAGCAGTACTTC.

In this sample, this clone turned up once. The chain carries TRBV5-1 and TRBJ1-1; D gene uncertain. The CDR3 runs 14 residues. The V and J ends lost 2 bases and 1 base respectively, with 9 bases between them. The V gene's germline CDR1 is SGHRS and CDR2 YFSETQ. The chain's CDR3 is CASSFGQQNTEAFF. DNA for the CDR3: TGCGCCAGCAGCTTCGGCCAGCAGAACACTGAAGCTTTCTTT.